This TCR beta chain was identified in a study of T cell changes during pregnancy in multiple sclerosis. Only in-frame clones appear in the TCRdb table, and some are missing; sequencing was by immunoSEQ multiplex PCR. The profile shows 80,000 to 95,000 clones, about 95% of them singletons. CDR1 is SGHRS and CDR2 is YFSETQ in the germline V gene. The V gene lost 0 bases and the J gene lost 3 bases, with 9 bases spanning the gap. This CDR3 is built from 14 residues. The source material was peripheral blood, sampled in the second trimester of pregnancy. This receptor was identified in a female donor with multiple sclerosis, enrolled in a pregnancy study. V and J are TRBV5-1 and TRBJ1-2, with a weak D call TRBD1 (5 bases). CDR3 in DNA: TGCGCCAGCAGCTTGGATGGGGCGTACTATGGCTACACCTTC. Translated, it gives CASSLDGAYYGYTF.